The rows below give T cell receptor beta chains drawn from one sample of a study of blood T cell repertoires in COVID-19. Sequenced by immunoSEQ multiplex PCR; TCRdb stores in-frame clones only, minus some. This table holds 140,000 or so clones, roughly 81% found once. Sequencing was done on a sample of PBMCs or T cells enriched from blood (not recorded which). The receptors stem from a woman between 45 and 60 years old with acute COVID-19. Both conserved end residues are part of each CDR3.

TRBV6-1 | 14 | CASSEAFGENEQFF
TRBV11-3 | 15 | CASSEYTSGQETQYF
TRBV21-1 | 15 | CASSKGIGQDNEQFF
TRBV5-4 | 15 | CASSSAGGIDYGYTF
TRBV16 | 14 | CASSQGVSAGELFF
TRBV4-3 | 13 | CASSLGQNTEAFF
TRBV24-1 | 19 | CATHGPRQGNGLGIWPQHF
TRBV5-1 | 17 | CASSSSQGARVQETQYF
TRBV24-1 | 14 | CATSVEGDTGELFF
TRBV21-1 | 13 | CASGVDRANEAFF
TRBV28 | 15 | CASANRGTSGYEQYF
TRBV18 | 16 | CASSPPGRAGGYEQYF
TRBV6-5 | 16 | CASSSSKTGGGYGYTF
TRBV5-1 | 16 | CASSLWASSTSYEQYF
TRBV29-1 | 13 | CSVGQDRETEAFF
TRBV7-9 | 18 | CASSPRRGGGRYQETQYF
TRBV4-2 | 17 | CASSQAAGQDYGNTIYF
TRBV18 | 14 | CASSPGQSNQPQHF
TRBV30 | 14 | CALETANYNSPLHF
TRBV2 | 13 | CASSGEVNQPQHF
TRBV7-3 | 13 | CASSLFKNTEAFF
TRBV5-4 | 15 | CASSFSLADQETQYF